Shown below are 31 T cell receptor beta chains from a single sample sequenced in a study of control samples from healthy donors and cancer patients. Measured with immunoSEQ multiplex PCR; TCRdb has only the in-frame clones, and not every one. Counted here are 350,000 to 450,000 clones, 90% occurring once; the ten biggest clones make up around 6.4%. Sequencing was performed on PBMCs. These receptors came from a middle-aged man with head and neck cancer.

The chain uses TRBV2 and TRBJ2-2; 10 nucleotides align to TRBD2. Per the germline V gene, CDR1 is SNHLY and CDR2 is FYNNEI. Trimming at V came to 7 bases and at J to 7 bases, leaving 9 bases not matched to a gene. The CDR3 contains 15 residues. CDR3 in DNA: TGTGCCAGCAAGACCCTAGCGGGAGCCAACGGGGAGCTGTTTTTT. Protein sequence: CASKTLAGANGELFF.

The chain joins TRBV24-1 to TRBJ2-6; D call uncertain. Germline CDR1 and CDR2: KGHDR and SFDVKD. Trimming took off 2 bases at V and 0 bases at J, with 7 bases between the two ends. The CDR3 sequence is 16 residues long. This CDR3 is CATSDSNPSGANVLTF. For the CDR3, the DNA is TGTGCCACCAGTGATTCGAATCCCTCTGGGGCCAACGTCCTGACTTTC.

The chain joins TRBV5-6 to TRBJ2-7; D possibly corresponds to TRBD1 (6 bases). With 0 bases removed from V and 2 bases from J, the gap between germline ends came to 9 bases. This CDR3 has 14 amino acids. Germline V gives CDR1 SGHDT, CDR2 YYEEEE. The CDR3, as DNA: TGTGCCAGCAGCTTGGATCGGACAGCCTACGAGCAGTACTTC. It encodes CASSLDRTAYEQYF.

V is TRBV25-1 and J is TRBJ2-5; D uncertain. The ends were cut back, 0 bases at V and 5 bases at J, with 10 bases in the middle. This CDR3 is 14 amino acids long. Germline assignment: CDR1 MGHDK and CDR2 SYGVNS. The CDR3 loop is CASSEYQRSETQYF. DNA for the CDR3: TGTGCCAGCAGTGAATATCAACGATCGGAGACCCAGTACTTC.

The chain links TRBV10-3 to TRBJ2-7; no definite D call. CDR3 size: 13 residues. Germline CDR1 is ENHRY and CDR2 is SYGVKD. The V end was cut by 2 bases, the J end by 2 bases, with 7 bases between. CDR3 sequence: CAISEKGPYEQYF. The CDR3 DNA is TGTGCCATCAGTGAGAAGGGTCCCTACGAGCAGTACTTC.

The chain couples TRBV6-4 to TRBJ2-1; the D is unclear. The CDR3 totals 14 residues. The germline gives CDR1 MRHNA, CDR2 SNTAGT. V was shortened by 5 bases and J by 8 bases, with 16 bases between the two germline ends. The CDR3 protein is CASSPLGSHDEQFF. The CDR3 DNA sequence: TGTGCCAGCAGTCCTCTAGGTAGTCACGATGAGCAGTTCTTC.

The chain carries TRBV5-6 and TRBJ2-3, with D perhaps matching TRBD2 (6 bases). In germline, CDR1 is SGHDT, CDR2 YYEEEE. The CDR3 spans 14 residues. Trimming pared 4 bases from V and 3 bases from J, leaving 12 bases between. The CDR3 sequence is CASSDGSLTDTQYF. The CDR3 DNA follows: TGTGCCAGCAGCGACGGGAGTTTAACAGATACGCAGTATTTT.

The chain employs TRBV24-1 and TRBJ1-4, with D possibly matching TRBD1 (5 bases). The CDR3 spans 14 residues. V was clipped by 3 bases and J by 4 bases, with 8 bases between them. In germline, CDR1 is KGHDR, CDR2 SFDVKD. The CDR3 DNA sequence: TGTGCCACCAGTGATGGGGGTCGTAATGAAAAACTGTTTTTT. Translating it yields CATSDGGRNEKLFF.

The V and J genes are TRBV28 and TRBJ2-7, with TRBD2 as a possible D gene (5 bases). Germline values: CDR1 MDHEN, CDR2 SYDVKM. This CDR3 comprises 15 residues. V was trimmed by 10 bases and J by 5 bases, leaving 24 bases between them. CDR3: CAIKEGTTFSDEQYF. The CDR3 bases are TGTGCCATCAAAGAGGGCACTACCTTTAGCGACGAGCAGTACTTC.

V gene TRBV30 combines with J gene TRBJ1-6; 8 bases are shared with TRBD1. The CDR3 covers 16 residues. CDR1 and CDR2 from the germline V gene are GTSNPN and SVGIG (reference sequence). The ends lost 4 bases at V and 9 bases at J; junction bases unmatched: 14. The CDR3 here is CAWIKGRTGNSSPLHF. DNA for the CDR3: TGTGCCTGGATCAAGGGACGGACAGGGAATAGTTCACCCCTCCACTTT.

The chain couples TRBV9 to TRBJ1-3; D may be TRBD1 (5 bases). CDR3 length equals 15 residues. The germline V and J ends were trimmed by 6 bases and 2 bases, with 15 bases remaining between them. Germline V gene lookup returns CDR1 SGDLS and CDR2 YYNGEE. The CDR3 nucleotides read TGTGCCAGCAAATCAGACTTGGGGGCTGGAAACACCATATATTTT. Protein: CASKSDLGAGNTIYF.

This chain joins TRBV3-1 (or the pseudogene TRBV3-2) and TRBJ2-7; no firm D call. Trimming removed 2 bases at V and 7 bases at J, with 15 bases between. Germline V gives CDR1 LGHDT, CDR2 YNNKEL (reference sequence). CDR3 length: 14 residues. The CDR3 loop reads CASSQMVSPGEQYF. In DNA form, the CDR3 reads TGTGCCAGCAGCCAAATGGTCTCCCCCGGGGAGCAGTACTTC.

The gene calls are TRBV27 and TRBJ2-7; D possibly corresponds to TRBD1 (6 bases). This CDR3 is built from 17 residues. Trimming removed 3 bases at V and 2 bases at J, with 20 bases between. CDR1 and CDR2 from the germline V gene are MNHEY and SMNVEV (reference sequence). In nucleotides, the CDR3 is TGTGCCAGCAGTTTCAGACGGACAGCCGCGAAACCCTACGAGCAGTACTTC. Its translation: CASSFRRTAAKPYEQYF.

The CDR3 nucleotides are TGTGCCAGCCGGAAGGGGACCGGGGAGCTGTTTTTT. This translates into CASRKGTGELFF. V usage is TRBV5-6 and J usage is TRBJ2-2; tentative D call: TRBD1 (5 bases). The CDR3 has 12 residues. Germline V lookup: CDR1 SGHDT, CDR2 YYEEEE. V shed 7 bases and J shed 5 bases, with 9 bases lying between them.

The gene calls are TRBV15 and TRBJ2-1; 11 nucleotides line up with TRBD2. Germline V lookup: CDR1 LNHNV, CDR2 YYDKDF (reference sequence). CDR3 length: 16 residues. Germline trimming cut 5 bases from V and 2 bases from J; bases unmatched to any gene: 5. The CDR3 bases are TGTGCCACCAGCGGTAATAGCGGGAGGGCCTACAATGAGCAGTTCTTC. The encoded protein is CATSGNSGRAYNEQFF.

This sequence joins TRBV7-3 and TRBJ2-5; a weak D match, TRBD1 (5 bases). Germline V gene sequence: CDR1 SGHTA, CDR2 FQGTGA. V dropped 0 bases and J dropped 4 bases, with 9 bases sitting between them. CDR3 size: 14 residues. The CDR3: CASSLTGVGETQYF. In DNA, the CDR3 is TGTGCCAGCAGCTTAACAGGGGTTGGAGAGACCCAGTACTTC. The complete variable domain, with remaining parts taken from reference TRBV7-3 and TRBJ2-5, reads GAGVSQTPSNKVTEKGKYVELRCDPISGHTALYWYRQSLGQGPEFLIYFQGTGAADDSGLPNDRFFAVRPEGSVSTLKIQRTERGDSAVYLCASSLTGVGETQYFGPGTRLLVL.

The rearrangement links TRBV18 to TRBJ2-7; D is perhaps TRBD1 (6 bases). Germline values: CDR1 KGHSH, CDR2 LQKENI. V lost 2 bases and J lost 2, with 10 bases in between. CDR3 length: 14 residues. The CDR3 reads CASSPGQGPYEQYF. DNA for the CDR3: TGTGCCAGCTCACCAGGGCAGGGGCCCTACGAGCAGTACTTC. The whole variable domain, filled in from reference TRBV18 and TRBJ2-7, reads NAGVMQNPRHLVRRRGQEARLRCSPMKGHSHVYWYRQLPEEGLKFMVYLQKENIIDESGMPKERFSAEFPKEGPSILRIQQVVRGDSAAYFCASSPGQGPYEQYFGPGTRLTVT.

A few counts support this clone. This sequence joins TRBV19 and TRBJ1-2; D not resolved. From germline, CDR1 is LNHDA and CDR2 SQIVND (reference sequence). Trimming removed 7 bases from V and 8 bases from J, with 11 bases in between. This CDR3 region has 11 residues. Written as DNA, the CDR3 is TGTGCCAGTAAATATAGCGGGGGCTACACCTTC. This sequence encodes CASKYSGGYTF.

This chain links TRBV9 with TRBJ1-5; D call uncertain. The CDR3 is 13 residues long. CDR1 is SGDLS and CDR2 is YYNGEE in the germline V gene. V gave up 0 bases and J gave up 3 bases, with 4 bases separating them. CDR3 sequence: CASSVEDNQPQHF. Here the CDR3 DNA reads TGTGCCAGCAGCGTAGAAGACAATCAGCCCCAGCATTTT.

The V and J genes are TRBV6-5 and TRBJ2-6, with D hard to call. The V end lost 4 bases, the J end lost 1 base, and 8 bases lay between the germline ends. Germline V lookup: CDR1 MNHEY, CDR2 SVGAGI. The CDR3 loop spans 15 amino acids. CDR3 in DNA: TGTGCCAGCAGTTCCCCGAAGTCTGGGGCCAACGTCCTGACTTTC. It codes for CASSSPKSGANVLTF.

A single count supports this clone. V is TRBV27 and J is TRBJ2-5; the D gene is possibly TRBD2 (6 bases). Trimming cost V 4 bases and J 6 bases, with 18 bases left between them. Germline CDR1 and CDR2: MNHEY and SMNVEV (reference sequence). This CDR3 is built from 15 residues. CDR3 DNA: TGTGCCAGCAGTTCAGACGGAGGAGGGCTGAAGACCCAGTACTTC. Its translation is CASSSDGGGLKTQYF.

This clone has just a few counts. The CDR3 is CASTDRGAGANVLTF. CDR3 in DNA: TGTGCCAGCACCGACAGGGGAGCTGGGGCCAACGTCCTGACTTTC. The chain recombines TRBV6-5 with TRBJ2-6; TRBD1 agrees at 8 bases. The CDR3 sequence is 15 residues long. J was trimmed by 2 bases and V by 7 bases; bases with no gene match: 4. Germline V gives CDR1 MNHEY, CDR2 SVGAGI.

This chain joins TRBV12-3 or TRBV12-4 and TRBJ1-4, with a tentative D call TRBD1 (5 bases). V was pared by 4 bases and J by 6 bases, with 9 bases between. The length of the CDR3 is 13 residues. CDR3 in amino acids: CASSSGGDEKLFF. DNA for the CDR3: TGTGCCAGCAGTTCCGGAGGGGATGAAAAACTGTTTTTT.

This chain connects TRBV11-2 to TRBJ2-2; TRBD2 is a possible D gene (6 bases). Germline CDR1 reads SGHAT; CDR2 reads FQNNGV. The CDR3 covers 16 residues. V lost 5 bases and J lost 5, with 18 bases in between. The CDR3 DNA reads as TGTGCCAGCAGCCCCGTACCGGGGGTGAAAACCGGGGAGCTGTTTTTT. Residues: CASSPVPGVKTGELFF. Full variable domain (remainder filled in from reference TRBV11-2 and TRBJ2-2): EAGVAQSPRYKIIEKRQSVAFWCNPISGHATLYWYQQILGQGPKLLIQFQNNGVVDDSQLPKDRFSAERLKGVDSTLKIQPAKLEDSAVYLCASSPVPGVKTGELFFGEGSRLTVL.

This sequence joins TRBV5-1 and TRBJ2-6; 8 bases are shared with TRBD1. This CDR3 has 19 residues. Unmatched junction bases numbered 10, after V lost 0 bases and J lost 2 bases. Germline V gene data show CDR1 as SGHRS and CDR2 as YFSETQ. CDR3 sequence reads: CASSLGRDRPTTGANVLTF. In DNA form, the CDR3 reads TGCGCCAGCAGCTTGGGCCGGGACAGGCCAACAACTGGGGCCAACGTCCTGACTTTC.

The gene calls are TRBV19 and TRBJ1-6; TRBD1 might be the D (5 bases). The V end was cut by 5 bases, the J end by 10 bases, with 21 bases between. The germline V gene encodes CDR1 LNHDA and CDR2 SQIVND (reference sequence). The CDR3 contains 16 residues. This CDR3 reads CASSWAGDSGGSPLHF. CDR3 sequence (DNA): TGTGCCAGTAGTTGGGCAGGCGACTCGGGGGGATCACCCCTCCACTTT.

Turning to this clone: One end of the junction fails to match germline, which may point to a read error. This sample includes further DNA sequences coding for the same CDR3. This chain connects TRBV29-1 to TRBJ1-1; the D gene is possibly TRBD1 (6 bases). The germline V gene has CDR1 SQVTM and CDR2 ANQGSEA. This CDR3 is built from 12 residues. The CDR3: CSVELGDTEAFF. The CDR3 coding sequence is TGCAGCGTTGAATTGGGGGACACTGAAGCTTTTTTT.

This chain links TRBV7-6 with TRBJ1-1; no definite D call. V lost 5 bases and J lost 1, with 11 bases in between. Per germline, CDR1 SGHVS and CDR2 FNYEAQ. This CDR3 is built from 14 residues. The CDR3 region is CASSPTGRNTEAFF. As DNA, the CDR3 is TGTGCCAGCAGCCCCACTGGGAGGAACACTGAAGCTTTCTTT. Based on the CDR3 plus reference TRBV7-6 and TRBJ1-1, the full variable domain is GAGVSQSPRYKVTKRGQDVALRCDPISGHVSLYWYRQALGQGPEFLTYFNYEAQQDKSGLPNDRFSAERPEGSISTLTIQRTEQRDSAMYRCASSPTGRNTEAFFGQGTRLTVV.

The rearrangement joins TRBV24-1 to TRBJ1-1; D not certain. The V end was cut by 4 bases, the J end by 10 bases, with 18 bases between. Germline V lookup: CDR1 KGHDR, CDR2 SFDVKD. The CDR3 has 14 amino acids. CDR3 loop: CATSEETSGSGAFF. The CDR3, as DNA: TGTGCCACCAGTGAAGAAACCAGTGGGTCAGGAGCTTTCTTT.

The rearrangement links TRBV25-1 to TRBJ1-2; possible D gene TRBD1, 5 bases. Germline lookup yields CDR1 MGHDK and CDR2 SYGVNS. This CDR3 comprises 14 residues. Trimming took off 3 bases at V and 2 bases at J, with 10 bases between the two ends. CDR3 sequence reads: CASSDWGDNYGYTF. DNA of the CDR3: TGTGCCAGCAGTGACTGGGGGGACAACTATGGCTACACCTTC.

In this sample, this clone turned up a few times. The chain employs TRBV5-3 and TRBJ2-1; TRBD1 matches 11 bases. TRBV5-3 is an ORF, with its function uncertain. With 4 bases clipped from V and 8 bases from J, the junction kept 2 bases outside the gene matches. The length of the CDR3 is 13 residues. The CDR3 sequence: CARSRDRGYEQFF. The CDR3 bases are TGTGCCAGAAGCCGGGACAGGGGGTATGAGCAGTTCTTC.